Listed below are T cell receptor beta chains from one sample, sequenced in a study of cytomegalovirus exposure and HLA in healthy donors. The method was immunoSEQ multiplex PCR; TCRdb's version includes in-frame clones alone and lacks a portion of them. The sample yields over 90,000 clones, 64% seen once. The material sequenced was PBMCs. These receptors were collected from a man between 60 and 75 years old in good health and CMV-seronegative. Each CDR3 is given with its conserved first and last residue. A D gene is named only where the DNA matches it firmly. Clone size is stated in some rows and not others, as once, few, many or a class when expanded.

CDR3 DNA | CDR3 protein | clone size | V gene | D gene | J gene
TGTGCCAGCAGCTTAAGGGACAGATCTGGAAACACCATATATTTT | CASSLRDRSGNTIYF | - | TRBV7-2 | TRBD1 | TRBJ1-3
TGTGCCAGCAGTTATGGACAGCCAAACTACGAGCAGTACTTC | CASSYGQPNYEQYF | - | TRBV6-5 | - | TRBJ2-7
TGTGCCAGCAGCTTGGTTAGAGAGACTGAAGCTTTCTTT | CASSLVRETEAFF | - | TRBV5-4 | - | TRBJ1-1
TGTGCCAGCAGTTACAAGGGGGAAGGCACCTACGAGCAGTACTTC | CASSYKGEGTYEQYF | - | TRBV6-5 | - | TRBJ2-7
TGCGCCAGCAGCCAAGAGTCCTCAGGACAGCCCCAGCATTTT | CASSQESSGQPQHF | - | TRBV4-1 | - | TRBJ1-5
TGTGCCAGCAGTCGAGGGGGGGCAGGCACCGGGGAGCTGTTTTTT | CASSRGGAGTGELFF | - | TRBV28 | - | TRBJ2-2
TGCAGCGTTGGACAGACTGGAGATACGCAGTATTTT | CSVGQTGDTQYF | - | TRBV29-1 | - | TRBJ2-3
TGTGCCAGCAGCGACGGGGCTGAAGCTTTCTTT | CASSDGAEAFF | - | TRBV7-3 | - | TRBJ1-1
TGTGCCAGCAGCCAAGGTCCAGGGGCTAGGAGCTCTGGAAACACCATATATTTT | CASSQGPGARSSGNTIYF | once | TRBV4-2 | - | TRBJ1-3
TGCGCCAGCAGCTTGGCAGGACTAGCGGGGGCTAGCTCCTACAATGAGCAGTTCTTC | CASSLAGLAGASSYNEQFF | - | TRBV5-1 | TRBD2 | TRBJ2-1
TGTGCCAGTACGAGAGGGGGATCTGGAAACACCATATATTTT | CASTRGGSGNTIYF | few | TRBV19 | - | TRBJ1-3
TGTGCCACCAGCGGTAGGAGTTCACCCCTCCACTTT | CATSGRSSPLHF | - | TRBV15 | - | TRBJ1-6
TGTGCCAGCAGCCCGCGTCCGGGACAGGGAGGTGGGTACGAGCAGTACTTC | CASSPRPGQGGGYEQYF | once | TRBV7-6 | TRBD1 | TRBJ2-7
TGTGCCAGCAGCCAAAAGGCGCGAGGCGAGCAGTACTTC | CASSQKARGEQYF | - | TRBV14 | - | TRBJ2-7
TGTGCCAGTAGTATCATTACAGGGCTGAGCACTGAAGCTTTCTTT | CASSIITGLSTEAFF | few | TRBV19 | - | TRBJ1-1
TGTGCCACCAAGGAAGACAGCGCTGAGCAGTTCTTC | CATKEDSAEQFF | - | TRBV15 | - | TRBJ2-1
TGTGCCAGCAGCCCTACCAGACAGAGGAACACTGAAGCTTTCTTT | CASSPTRQRNTEAFF | - | TRBV4-2 | - | TRBJ1-1
TGTGCCAGCAGCGTAGGTTATGAAGGGGGCGAGCAGTACTTC | CASSVGYEGGEQYF | - | TRBV9 | - | TRBJ2-7
TGTGCCAGCAAGTTTTTTAGGGACAGGGAAAATGAGCAGTTCTTC | CASKFFRDRENEQFF | - | TRBV2 | TRBD1 | TRBJ2-1
TGTGCCAGCAGCCCAAGTCAGGGGGAGACCCAGTACTTC | CASSPSQGETQYF | few | TRBV7-2 | - | TRBJ2-5
TGTGCCAGCAGCCTCAAAAGGACTAGTGACGAGCAGTACTTC | CASSLKRTSDEQYF | - | TRBV7-8 | TRBD2 | TRBJ2-7
TGCGCCAGCAGCTTGGAAAGTAGCGGGAGGTTAAGGAGTAACGGTTCCCAAAACATTCAGTACTTC | CASSLESSGRLRSNGSQNIQYF | - | TRBV5-1 | TRBD2 | TRBJ2-4
TGCGCCAGCAGCTTGGATGGGGGCAGGTCTGAAGCTTTCTTT | CASSLDGGRSEAFF | - | TRBV5-1 | - | TRBJ1-1
TGTGCCAGCAGAAAGACAGGGGCCAATGAGCAGTTCTTC | CASRKTGANEQFF | - | TRBV7-6 | TRBD1 | TRBJ2-1
TGTGCCAGCAGCCTTTCTGGGAGCAGCGGGGGGGCCTTAGATACGCAGTATTTT | CASSLSGSSGGALDTQYF | - | TRBV4-2 | TRBD2 | TRBJ2-3
TGTGCCAGCAGCGGGGACAGGTCTAACTATGGCTACACCTTC | CASSGDRSNYGYTF | few | TRBV7-2 | TRBD1 | TRBJ1-2
TGTGCCAGCAGTTTATGGGCAATTGAAGCTAACTATGGCTACACCTTC | CASSLWAIEANYGYTF | - | TRBV27 | - | TRBJ1-2
TGTGCCAGCAGCAAACCTAGCCCACCGGGGATTTTTACAGATACGCAGTATTTT | CASSKPSPPGIFTDTQYF | few | TRBV21-1 | - | TRBJ2-3
TGTGCCAGCCTCTTTCAGGGGGGACTTCACACTGAAGCTTTCTTT | CASLFQGGLHTEAFF | once | TRBV11-3 | TRBD1 | TRBJ1-1